The 11 T cell receptor beta chains given below trace back to one sample, sequenced in a study of T cell repertoires in cytomegalovirus infection. MiXCR was run by TCRdb on the reads, yielding one entry per CDR3 protein. Among approximately 500,000 distinct CDR3 sequences listed, around 11% were seen once. Sequencing was carried out using PBMCs. These receptors were collected from a human donor in good health (CMV status not recorded). Some clones in this sample may be carry-over from other donors' samples.

The V and J genes are TRBV6-5 and TRBJ2-7; 8 bases match TRBD1. The ends lost 6 bases at V and 7 bases at J; junction bases unmatched: 8. Per the germline V gene, CDR1 is MNHEY and CDR2 is SVGAGI. CDR3 length: 13 amino acids. The DNA for the CDR3 is TGTGCCAGCAGCTTTGACAGGGGTGGGGAGCAGTACTTC. Protein: CASSFDRGGEQYF.

This clonotype was detected many times. The chain links TRBV7-2 to TRBJ2-3; possibly TRBD1 for D (6 bases). The V gene's germline CDR1 is SGHTA and CDR2 FQGNSA. This CDR3 spans 14 amino acids. With 1 base removed from V and 1 base from J, the gap between germline ends came to 6 bases. CDR3 in DNA: TGTGCCAGCAGCTTAGACAGGGGCACAGATACGCAGTATTTT. The encoded protein is CASSLDRGTDTQYF.

This clonotype was seen at least ten times. This chain joins TRBV7-8 and TRBJ2-1; 8 nucleotides align to TRBD1. V was pared by 5 bases and J by 3 bases, with 6 bases of the junction left unmatched. There are 15 residues in the CDR3. The V gene's germline CDR1 is SGHVS and CDR2 FQNEAQ. The CDR3 loop reads CASSETGGYYNEQFF. As DNA, the CDR3 is TGTGCCAGCAGCGAAACAGGGGGTTACTACAATGAGCAGTTCTTC.

This clonotype was seen repeatedly, ten times or more. The J gene is TRBJ2-2, the V gene TRBV2; 9 nucleotides line up with TRBD1. Trimming cost V 10 bases and J 1 base; bases outside gene matches: 4. Germline CDR1 SNHLY, CDR2 FYNNEI. This CDR3 has 14 amino acids. CDR3 sequence (DNA): TGTGCCACCAGACAGGGGGGGAACACCGGGGAGCTGTTTTTT. Translated, it gives CATRQGGNTGELFF.

In the case of this clonotype: A read error may be the cause here, since a much bigger clone is one base away. The conserved final phenylalanine or tryptophan is absent from the CDR3, which likely points to a read error. The V gene is TRBV7-9, the J gene TRBJ2-7; 7 nucleotides line up with TRBD1. The CDR3 spans 16 residues. Trimming at V came to 5 bases and at J to 0 bases, leaving 10 bases not matched to a gene. Per the germline V gene, CDR1 is SEHNR and CDR2 is FQNEAQ (reference sequence). CDR3 sequence (DNA): TGTGCCAGCAGCCCGGCACCTAGGGGGCCCTCCTACGAGCAGTACTAC. It yields the protein CASSPAPRGPSYEQYY.

The gene calls are TRBV4-1 and TRBJ2-1, with D perhaps being TRBD1 or TRBD2 (7 bases each). In germline, CDR1 is MGHRA, CDR2 YSYEKL. The CDR3 is made up of 14 amino acids. Trimming took 8 bases from V and 5 from J, leaving 16 bases between them. The CDR3 DNA follows: TGCGCCAGCCAGGGGGGGAGGTGGCACAATGAGCAGTTCTTC. It codes for CASQGGRWHNEQFF.

As for this clonotype: A much larger clone differs by one base, so this may be a read error. Since no conserved phenylalanine or tryptophan closes the CDR3, a read error is the likely cause. This chain joins TRBV7-2 and TRBJ2-7; 7 bases match TRBD1. J was trimmed by 2 bases and V by 1 base; bases with no gene match: 5. The CDR3 has 15 amino acids. Germline V CDR1 and CDR2: SGHTA, FQGNSA. The CDR3 coding sequence is TGTGCCAGCAGCTTAGTGTCGCAGGGGGCCTACGAGCAGTACTAC. This encodes CASSLVSQGAYEQYY.

The table lists this clonotype with many counts. The chain recombines TRBV29-1 with TRBJ1-2, with D unclear. Germline V lookup: CDR1 SQVTM, CDR2 ANQGSEA. CDR3 length: 13 residues. Trimming pared 6 bases from V and 2 bases from J, leaving 13 bases between. The CDR3 loop is CSVYDGRNYGYTF. CDR3 DNA sequence: TGCAGCGTCTACGACGGGAGGAACTATGGCTACACCTTC.

This clonotype was detected many times. The CDR3 sequence is CASMKGAYTGELFF. Written as DNA, the CDR3 is TGTGCCAGCATGAAGGGGGCCTACACCGGGGAGCTGTTTTTT. The chain recombines TRBV27 with TRBJ2-2; TRBD1 agrees at 7 bases. The CDR3 is made up of 14 amino acids. The trim removed 7 bases at V and 3 bases at J, leaving 5 bases unmatched. Germline values: CDR1 MNHEY, CDR2 SMNVEV (reference sequence).

Many counts were recorded for this clonotype. The V and J genes are TRBV6-1 and TRBJ1-5, with a weak D call TRBD1 (6 bases). The germline gives CDR1 MNHNS, CDR2 SASEGT. The germline V and J ends were trimmed by 8 bases and 5 bases, with 22 bases remaining between them. CDR3 length: 16 amino acids. Written as DNA, the CDR3 is TGTGCCAGCCTTACCTCTTTCTCGGGACAACATCAGCCCCAGCATTTT. Translation: CASLTSFSGQHQPQHF.

The chain has TRBV18 and TRBJ2-1, with 12 bases identical to TRBD2. Germline V lookup: CDR1 KGHSH, CDR2 LQKENI. This CDR3 is 17 amino acids long. J was trimmed by 6 bases and V by 0 bases; bases with no gene match: 6. This CDR3 reads CASSPPNRLAGVNEQFF. The CDR3 region has the DNA TGTGCCAGCTCACCACCCAACAGACTAGCGGGGGTCAATGAGCAGTTCTTC.